Listed below are T cell receptor beta chains from one sample, sequenced in a study of neurological immune-mediated disorders. A single record per CDR3 protein comes from TCRdb applying MiXCR to the 5' RACE reads. This sample has 71,000 or so distinct CDR3 sequences, with approximately 14% found just once. The sequenced material came from PBMCs. The origin of the receptors is a female donor with HTLV-1-associated myelopathy (HAM/TSP). Each CDR3 is given with its conserved first and last residue. A D gene is named only where the DNA matches it firmly. For some rows the clone size is stated as once, few or many, or as a class when expanded; others skip it.

>TRBV20-1|TRBJ2-6|.|many
CSASFPGANVLTF
TGCAGTGCCAGTTTCCCTGGGGCCAACGTCCTGACTTTC
>TRBV5-1|TRBJ2-3|.|few
CASSPDSPKDTQYF
TGCGCCAGCAGTCCGGACAGTCCGAAGGATACGCAGTATTTT
>TRBV5-1|TRBJ2-1|TRBD1|.
CASSPGQGTYNEQFF
TGCGCCAGCAGCCCGGGACAGGGCACCTACAATGAGCAGTTCTTC
>TRBV5-1|TRBJ1-6|.|.
CASSLGVLNSPLHF
TGCGCCAGCAGCTTGGGAGTCCTTAATTCACCCCTCCACTTT
>TRBV21-1|TRBJ2-3|.|many
CASTQSGRTSTDTQYF
TGTGCCAGCACCCAAAGCGGCCGAACTAGCACAGATACGCAGTATTTT
>TRBV10-3|TRBJ2-7|.|many
CAITGTRGSTYEQYF
TGTGCCATCACAGGGACACGAGGATCGACCTACGAGCAGTACTTC
>TRBV5-1|TRBJ2-7|.|many
CASSLEPAPYEQYF
TGCGCCAGCAGCTTGGAACCAGCCCCCTACGAGCAGTACTTC
>TRBV28|TRBJ2-7|.|many
CASSLEYEQYF
TGTGCCAGCAGTTTAGAGTACGAGCAGTACTTC
>TRBV28|TRBJ2-7|TRBD1|.
CASSSPDRGLYEQYF
TGTGCCAGCAGTAGCCCCGACAGGGGGCTCTACGAGCAGTACTTC
>TRBV11-1|TRBJ2-7|TRBD1|many
CASSLAGQGGLYEQYF
TGTGCCAGCAGCTTAGCGGGACAGGGAGGACTCTACGAGCAGTACTTC
>TRBV4-2|TRBJ1-5|TRBD1|many
CASSPQAGTGISNQPQHF
TGTGCCAGCAGCCCACAAGCGGGGACAGGGATTAGCAATCAGCCCCAGCATTTT
>TRBV5-6|TRBJ2-7|.|few
CASSVVTGFEPYEQYF
TGTGCCAGCAGCGTTGTAACAGGCTTCGAACCCTACGAGCAGTACTTC
>TRBV10-3|TRBJ2-5|.|many
CAISDAGLGKETQYF
TGTGCCATCAGTGATGCAGGGTTGGGAAAAGAGACCCAGTACTTC
>TRBV7-2|TRBJ2-5|.|many
CASSPVLGEQETQYF
TGTGCCAGCAGCCCGGTCCTGGGGGAGCAAGAGACCCAGTACTTC
>TRBV5-1|TRBJ2-5|TRBD2|many
CASRRLAGAVYQETQYF
TGCGCCAGCAGGAGGCTAGCGGGGGCGGTGTACCAAGAGACCCAGTACTTC
>TRBV12-3/TRBV12-4|TRBJ1-6|.|.
CASSRSRGDSPLHF
TGTGCCAGCAGCCGGTCGCGGGGTGATTCACCCCTCCACTTT
>TRBV24-1|TRBJ2-7|.|.
CATSDPSDSLRPYEQYF
TGTGCCACCAGTGATCCTTCGGACAGTTTGAGACCCTACGAGCAGTACTTC
>TRBV4-2|TRBJ1-2|TRBD1|many
CASSQDVGTGGNGYTF
TGTGCCAGCAGCCAAGATGTAGGGACAGGGGGCAATGGCTACACCTTC
>TRBV20-1|TRBJ2-2|TRBD2|.
CSALEGRGGGTGELFF
TGCAGTGCCTTGGAAGGACGGGGGGGTGGCACCGGGGAGCTGTTTTTT
>TRBV5-6|TRBJ2-6|.|many
CASIFGGASGANVLTF
TGTGCCAGCATATTTGGGGGCGCTTCTGGGGCCAACGTCCTGACTTTC
>TRBV24-1|TRBJ2-1|TRBD2|many
CATTSGLAGSSYNEQFF
TGTGCCACCACTTCCGGGCTAGCGGGGAGCTCCTACAATGAGCAGTTCTTC
>TRBV6-1|TRBJ2-3|.|few
CASSVSGETDTQYF
TGTGCCAGCAGTGTTAGCGGAGAAACAGATACGCAGTATTTT
>TRBV10-3|TRBJ2-5|TRBD2|many
CATAVSGEETQYF
TGTGCCACCGCCGTAAGCGGGGAAGAGACCCAGTACTTC
>TRBV28|TRBJ2-5|.|many
CASSFSDGGLRETQYF
TGTGCCAGCAGTTTTTCGGACGGGGGCCTTCGAGAGACCCAGTACTTC
>TRBV6-1|TRBJ2-1|TRBD2|.
CASRLAGYHNEQFF
TGTGCCAGCAGACTAGCGGGGTATCACAATGAGCAGTTCTTC
>TRBV5-1|TRBJ2-1|.|.
CASSLFSDNEQFF
TGCGCCAGCAGCTTGTTCTCGGACAATGAGCAGTTCTTC
>TRBV9|TRBJ2-1|TRBD2|many
CASSPNLAGGPYNEQFF
TGTGCCAGCAGCCCGAATTTAGCGGGGGGCCCCTACAATGAGCAGTTCTTC
>TRBV3-1|TRBJ1-2|.|.
CASSQGRVYTF
TGTGCCAGCAGCCAAGGGCGGGTCTACACCTTC
>TRBV7-2|TRBJ2-5|.|.
CASSLERRSQETQYF
TGTGCCAGCAGCTTAGAAAGGCGCAGCCAAGAGACCCAGTACTTC
>TRBV7-9|TRBJ2-2|.|few
CASTRSGELFF
TGTGCCAGCACCCGGTCCGGGGAGCTGTTTTTT
>TRBV5-1|TRBJ2-1|.|many
CASSKDQGPEYNEQFF
TGCGCCAGCAGCAAAGACCAGGGGCCGGAATACAATGAGCAGTTCTTC
>TRBV5-1|TRBJ2-1|.|many
CASSWDTYNEQFF
TGCGCCAGCAGCTGGGACACCTACAATGAGCAGTTCTTC
>TRBV20-1|TRBJ2-1|TRBD2|many
CSAIRTSGGANEQFF
TGCAGTGCTATACGGACTAGCGGGGGGGCAAATGAGCAGTTCTTC
>TRBV12-2|TRBJ1-6|.|.
CASRLWTAPSDNSPLHF
TGTGCAAGTCGCTTATGGACAGCCCCTAGCGATAATTCACCCCTCCACTTT
>TRBV21-1|TRBJ1-2|.|many
CASTLPRGNYGYTF
TGTGCCAGCACTCTACCAAGAGGAAACTATGGCTACACCTTC
>TRBV4-2|TRBJ1-3|.|.
CASSQDPQGPGNNIYF
TGTGCCAGCAGCCAAGATCCACAGGGTCCAGGAAACAACATATATTTT
>TRBV7-9|TRBJ2-1|TRBD1|medium-sized
CASSLVGQGSNEQFF
TGTGCCAGCAGCTTAGTGGGACAGGGGTCCAATGAGCAGTTCTTC
>TRBV25-1|TRBJ2-5|.|many
CASSEFQGQQETQYF
TGTGCCAGCAGTGAATTCCAGGGGCAGCAAGAGACCCAGTACTTC
>TRBV20-1|TRBJ2-3|TRBD2|many
CSANSGTSGNTDTQYF
TGCAGTGCTAATTCAGGGACTAGCGGAAACACAGATACGCAGTATTTT
>TRBV5-1|TRBJ2-5|.|many
CASSPVGGSRETQYF
TGCGCCAGCAGCCCGGTAGGCGGAAGCCGGGAGACCCAGTACTTC
>TRBV21-1|TRBJ2-3|.|.
CASSKPVQDTDTQYF
TGTGCCAGCAGCAAACCCGTACAAGATACAGATACGCAGTATTTT
>TRBV7-8|TRBJ1-1|TRBD1|many
CASSPERTGSMPTEAFF
TGTGCCAGCAGCCCGGAAAGGACAGGGTCTATGCCCACTGAAGCTTTCTTT
>TRBV20-1|TRBJ2-7|.|.
CSASSQTIWDISYEQYF
TGCAGTGCTAGTTCGCAAACTATTTGGGACATCTCCTACGAGCAGTACTTC
>TRBV25-1|TRBJ1-1|.|.
CASISVNTEAFF
TGTGCCAGCATTAGCGTGAACACTGAAGCTTTCTTT
>TRBV6-6|TRBJ1-5|.|many
CASMGRSGQIISSNQPQHF
TGTGCCAGCATGGGGAGAAGCGGGCAGATCATATCTAGCAATCAGCCCCAGCATTTT
>TRBV7-2|TRBJ2-1|TRBD2|many
CASSSLSASGANNEQFF
TGTGCCAGCAGCTCGCTTAGTGCCAGCGGGGCGAACAATGAGCAGTTCTTC
>TRBV5-6|TRBJ1-6|.|many
CASSLAGTSNSPLHF
TGTGCCAGCAGCTTGGCCGGGACAAGCAATTCACCCCTCCACTTT
>TRBV5-1|TRBJ1-1|.|many
CASSLTGPIGSTEAFF
TGCGCCAGCAGCTTGACGGGCCCTATCGGAAGCACTGAAGCTTTCTTT
>TRBV12-5|TRBJ1-2|.|many
CASGRDLAAYGYTF
TGTGCTAGTGGCCGCGATCTGGCAGCCTATGGCTACACCTTC
>TRBV5-1|TRBJ1-1|.|.
CASGPGVRSGAFF
TGCGCCAGCGGCCCAGGGGTAAGAAGCGGAGCTTTCTTT
>TRBV7-8|TRBJ2-7|.|many
CASSLARYKEQYF
TGTGCCAGCAGCTTAGCGCGGTACAAAGAGCAGTACTTC
>TRBV6-6|TRBJ2-1|.|many
CASRPFYNEQFF
TGTGCCAGCAGACCTTTCTACAATGAGCAGTTCTTC
>TRBV11-2|TRBJ2-5|.|.
CARSYQETQYF
TGTGCCAGATCCTACCAAGAGACCCAGTACTTC
>TRBV5-1|TRBJ2-2|.|.
CASSLVGGEIFF
TGCGCCAGCAGCTTGGTCGGTGGGGAGATATTTTTT
>TRBV19|TRBJ2-3|.|.
CASRAGITTDTQYF
TGTGCCAGTAGGGCTGGGATCACCACAGATACGCAGTATTTT
>TRBV20-1|TRBJ2-1|TRBD2|many
CSALNSGGAGEQFF
TGCAGTGCTCTAAATAGCGGGGGGGCGGGTGAGCAGTTCTTC
>TRBV11-1|TRBJ2-2|.|many
CASSKTGTLNTGELFF
TGTGCCAGCAGCAAAACCGGGACACTGAACACCGGGGAGCTGTTTTTT
>TRBV5-1|TRBJ1-2|TRBD1|.
CASSPGQGRDVYTF
TGCGCCAGCAGCCCCGGACAGGGTCGAGATGTCTACACCTTC
>TRBV4-2|TRBJ2-1|TRBD2|many
CASSQEAGGRNEQFF
TGTGCCAGCAGCCAAGAGGCGGGGGGGCGAAATGAGCAGTTCTTC